This TCR beta chain was found in a study of CD8+CD57+ T cells in acquired aplastic anemia. Study in general: DNA recovered from sorted CD4+ and CD8+ cells had a mean of about 3.5 ug.

Points from the study as a whole: Patients and controls turned out to have roughly 31 CD8+ CDR3 sequences in common. Significance was not reached for CD8+ Simpson's diversity between patients and controls.

Previously, flow cytometry had revealed CD8+CD57+ cell expansion in the patients chosen for sequencing. Patients had undergone no therapy by the time their blood was sampled. The study profiled TCR beta VDJ and CDR3 using genomic DNA as template. TCRdb reanalysed the reads using MiXCR and keeps one entry per CDR3 protein. The sample lists about 220,000 distinct CDR3 sequences, around 45% seen once, with 7.8% in the top ten. This clonotype was detected many times. Its cognate antigen is unknown. Between the trimmed V and J ends, which lost 0 bases and 1 base, there was a span of 9 bases. There are 15 residues in the CDR3. Germline CDR1 reads LGHNA; CDR2 reads YSLEER.

J is TRBJ1-1 and V is TRBV4-3; D ambiguous. Specimen: sorted CD4+, CD8+, or CD8+CD57+ T cells (not recorded which) from PBMCs. This receptor was obtained from a human donor with aplastic anemia. CDR3 coding DNA: TGCGCCAGCAGCCAAGATCCCGGACCGAACACTGAAGCTTTCTTT. It yields the protein CASSQDPGPNTEAFF.